The TCR beta chain under discussion was sequenced for a study of kidney transplant recipient with SARS-CoV-2 infection. MiXCR was run by TCRdb on the reads, yielding one entry per CDR3 protein. The data show under 300,000 distinct CDR3 sequences, 29% seen once. This clonotype was found many times. Between the trimmed V and J ends, which lost 1 base and 3 bases, there was a span of 7 bases. Germline loops: CDR1 DFQATT, CDR2 SNEGSKA (reference sequence). There are 12 residues in the CDR3. The clonotype was recovered from a young adult male patient who had COVID-19 and was a kidney transplant recipient. Some T cells may arise from the graft donor. This sequence joins TRBV20-1 and TRBJ2-7, with D uncertain. This specimen was a blood sample, taken at baseline and on roughly day 110 from a kidney transplant recipient. The CDR3 loop reads CSARGELYEQYF. The DNA for the CDR3 is TGCAGTGCTAGAGGTGAACTCTACGAGCAGTACTTC.